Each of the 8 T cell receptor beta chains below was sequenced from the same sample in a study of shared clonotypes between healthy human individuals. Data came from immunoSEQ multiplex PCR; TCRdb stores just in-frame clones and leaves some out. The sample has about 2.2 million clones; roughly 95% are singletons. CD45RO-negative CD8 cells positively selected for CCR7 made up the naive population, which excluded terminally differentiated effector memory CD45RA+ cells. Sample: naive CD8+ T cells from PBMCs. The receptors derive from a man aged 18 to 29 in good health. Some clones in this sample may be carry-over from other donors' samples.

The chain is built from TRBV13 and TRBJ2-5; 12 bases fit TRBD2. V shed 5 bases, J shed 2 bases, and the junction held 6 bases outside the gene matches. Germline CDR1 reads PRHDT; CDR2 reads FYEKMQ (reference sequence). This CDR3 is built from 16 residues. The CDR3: CASSPMTSGGQETQYF. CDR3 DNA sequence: TGTGCCAGCAGCCCGATGACTAGCGGGGGTCAAGAGACCCAGTACTTC.

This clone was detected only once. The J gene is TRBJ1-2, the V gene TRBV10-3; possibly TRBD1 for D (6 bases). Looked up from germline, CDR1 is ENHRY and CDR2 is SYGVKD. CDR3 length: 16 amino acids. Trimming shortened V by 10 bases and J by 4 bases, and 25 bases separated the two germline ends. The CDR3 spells CATLDVTGTLPYGYTF. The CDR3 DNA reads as TGTGCCACCCTCGACGTTACAGGGACCCTTCCCTATGGCTACACCTTC.

For the CDR3, the DNA is TGTGCCAGCAGCCCCTGGGACACCGGGGAGCTGTTTTTT. Encoded protein: CASSPWDTGELFF. The chain uses TRBV11-2 and TRBJ2-2; D gene ambiguous. Deletions cut 5 bases from V and 3 bases from J, with 7 bases between. CDR1 is SGHAT and CDR2 is FQNNGV in the germline V gene. This CDR3 region has 13 residues.

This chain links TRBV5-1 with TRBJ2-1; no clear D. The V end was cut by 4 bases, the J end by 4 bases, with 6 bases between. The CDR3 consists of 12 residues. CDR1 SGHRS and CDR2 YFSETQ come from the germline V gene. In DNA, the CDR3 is TGCGCCAGCAGCCAACCATACAATGAGCAGTTCTTC. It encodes CASSQPYNEQFF.

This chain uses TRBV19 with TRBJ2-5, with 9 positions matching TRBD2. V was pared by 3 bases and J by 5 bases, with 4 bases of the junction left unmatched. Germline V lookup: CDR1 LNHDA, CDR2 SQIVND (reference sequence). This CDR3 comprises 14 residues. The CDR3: CASSILAGSETQYF. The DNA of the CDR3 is TGTGCCAGTAGTATTCTAGCGGGAAGTGAGACCCAGTACTTC.

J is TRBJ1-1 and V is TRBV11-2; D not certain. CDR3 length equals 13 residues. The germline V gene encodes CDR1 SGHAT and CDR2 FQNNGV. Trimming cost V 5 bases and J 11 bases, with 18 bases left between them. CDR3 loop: CASSPGSGGGAFF. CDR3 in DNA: TGTGCCAGCAGCCCCGGGTCGGGCGGAGGGGCTTTCTTT.

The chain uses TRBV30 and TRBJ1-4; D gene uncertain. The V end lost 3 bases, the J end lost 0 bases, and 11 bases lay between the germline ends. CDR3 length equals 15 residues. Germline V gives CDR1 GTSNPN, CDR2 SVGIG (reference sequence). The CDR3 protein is CAWRTYIATNEKLFF. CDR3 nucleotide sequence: TGTGCCTGGAGAACTTACATCGCAACTAATGAAAAACTGTTTTTT.

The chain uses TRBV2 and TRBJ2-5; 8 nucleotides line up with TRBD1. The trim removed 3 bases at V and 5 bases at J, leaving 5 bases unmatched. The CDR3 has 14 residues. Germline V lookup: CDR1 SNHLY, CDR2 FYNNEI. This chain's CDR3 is CASSEDRVYETQYF. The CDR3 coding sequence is TGTGCCAGCAGTGAGGACAGGGTCTACGAGACCCAGTACTTC.